One and the same sample provided the 14 T cell receptor beta chains below, sequenced in a study of CD8 T cells in Susac syndrome. RNA in amounts of roughly 0.5 to 1 ug was reverse transcribed with random hexamers. Each CDR3 protein is one row after TCRdb ran MiXCR on the immunoSEQ multiplex PCR reads. The table shows more than 75,000 distinct CDR3 sequences, with 85% to 95% occurring only once. The sequencing sample was made of CD8+ T cells from PBMCs. The source of these receptors is a human donor in good health.

The chain has TRBV30 and TRBJ2-7; TRBD2 aligns across 14 bases. This CDR3 contains 14 residues. CDR1 and CDR2 (germline): GTSNPN, SVGIG (reference sequence). The trim removed 2 bases at V and 7 bases at J, leaving 4 bases unmatched. The CDR3 loop reads CAWSPGTSGGEQYF. In nucleotides, the CDR3 is TGTGCCTGGAGTCCCGGGACTAGCGGGGGAGAGCAGTACTTC.

This sequence joins TRBV3-1 and TRBJ1-1; TRBD1 might be the D (5 bases). This CDR3 is built from 13 residues. Germline lookup yields CDR1 LGHDT and CDR2 YNNKEL (reference sequence). Trimming cost V 4 bases and J 6 bases, with 12 bases left between them. The CDR3 spells CASSRGGSAEAFF. Here the CDR3 DNA reads TGTGCCAGCAGCCGTGGGGGGAGCGCTGAAGCTTTCTTT.

CDR3 amino acids: CASSPLGVNEQFF. CDR3 sequence (DNA): TGTGCCAGCAGTCCCCTGGGTGTTAATGAGCAGTTCTTC. The chain is built from TRBV27 and TRBJ2-1; no firm D call. Trimming took 5 bases from V and 7 from J, leaving 12 bases between them. This CDR3 has 13 amino acids. CDR1 and CDR2 (germline): MNHEY, SMNVEV (reference sequence).

This sequence joins TRBV19 and TRBJ1-1; maybe TRBD1 (6 bases). Trimming left V 3 bases short and J 7 bases short, with 15 bases between. Germline CDR1 reads LNHDA; CDR2 reads SQIVND (reference sequence). The CDR3 covers 14 residues. CDR3 bases: TGTGCCAGTAGTATCCTCGCGGGGGCGGGTGAAGCTTTCTTT. Its protein is CASSILAGAGEAFF. The full variable domain, rest sourced from reference TRBV19 and TRBJ1-1, is DGGITQSPKYLFRKEGQNVTLSCEQNLNHDAMYWYRQDPGQGLRLIYYSQIVNDFQKGDIAEGYSVSREKKESFPLTVTSAQKNPTAFYLCASSILAGAGEAFFGQGTRLTVV.

V and J are TRBV12-3 or TRBV12-4 and TRBJ1-1; no reliable D call. This CDR3 region has 12 residues. Deletions cut 8 bases from V and 5 bases from J, with 12 bases between. For the CDR3, the DNA is TGTGCCAGCGGGAACCCGGGGACTGAAGCTTTCTTT. Translation: CASGNPGTEAFF.

The chain carries TRBV2 and TRBJ2-1; TRBD2 agrees at 8 bases. Germline V gene lookup returns CDR1 SNHLY and CDR2 FYNNEI. The CDR3 runs to 17 residues. The V and J ends lost 5 bases and 5 bases, in that order; junction bases with no gene match: 14. The CDR3 nucleotides are TGTGCCAGCAGTCCCCGACTGGGACTAGTGGACCACAATGAGCAGTTCTTC. Encoded protein: CASSPRLGLVDHNEQFF.

The chain carries TRBV2 and TRBJ2-3, with 7 nucleotides matching TRBD2. CDR3 size: 16 residues. The trim removed 0 bases at V and 6 bases at J, leaving 9 bases unmatched. Germline V lookup: CDR1 SNHLY, CDR2 FYNNEI. The CDR3 coding sequence is TGTGCCAGCAGTGAAGCGCGGGGGTCACGCTCCGATACGCAGTATTTT. Translating gives CASSEARGSRSDTQYF.

This chain links TRBV7-6 with TRBJ2-3; D is uncertain. Germline assignment: CDR1 SGHVS and CDR2 FNYEAQ. This CDR3 has 18 amino acids. The V end was cut by 5 bases, the J end by 4 bases, with 25 bases between. CDR3 protein: CASSIQTRRAQLADTQYF. CDR3 nucleotide sequence: TGTGCCAGCAGCATACAGACCCGCCGGGCCCAGCTTGCAGATACGCAGTATTTT.

The chain couples TRBV23-1 to TRBJ1-2; D gene uncertain. TRBV23-1 is designated an ORF whose function remains uncertain. The CDR3 totals 14 residues. V was cut by 7 bases and J by 3 bases, with 15 bases left in between. The CDR3, as DNA: TGCGCCAGCACAGGTTGGACGCACGACTATGGCTACACCTTC. Translating gives CASTGWTHDYGYTF.

This clonotype was recorded a few times. The rearrangement joins TRBV5-1 to TRBJ1-1; no clear D gene. The CDR3 extends over 14 amino acids. CDR1 is SGHRS, CDR2 YFSETQ, per germline. Deletions cut 0 bases from V and 5 bases from J, with 11 bases between. CDR3 bases: TGCGCCAGCAGCTTGGGGGGAAGAGGTACTGAAGCTTTCTTT. This sequence encodes CASSLGGRGTEAFF.

The chain combines TRBV29-1 with TRBJ1-2; D not resolved. CDR3 length equals 12 residues. With 3 bases removed from V and 5 bases from J, the gap between germline ends came to 10 bases. The germline V gene has CDR1 SQVTM and CDR2 ANQGSEA. The CDR3, as DNA: TGCAGCGTTGAGGCCAGCGCGTATGGCTACACCTTC. Translating it yields CSVEASAYGYTF.

The chain recombines TRBV5-5 with TRBJ2-5, with TRBD1 identical over 9 bases. There are 14 residues in the CDR3. Unmatched junction bases numbered 8, after V lost 5 bases and J lost 6 bases. Per germline, CDR1 SGHKS and CDR2 YYEKEE (reference sequence). The chain's CDR3 is CASSYGQGMQTQYF. CDR3 nucleotides: TGTGCCAGCAGTTATGGACAGGGGATGCAGACCCAGTACTTC. Using reference TRBV5-5 and TRBJ2-5 for the parts outside the CDR3, the full variable domain is DAGVTQSPTHLIKTRGQQVTLRCSPISGHKSVSWYQQVLGQGPQFIFQYYEKEERGRGNFPDRFSARQFPNYSSELNVNALLLGDSALYLCASSYGQGMQTQYFGPGTRLLVL.

This chain connects TRBV13 to TRBJ2-3; D may be TRBD2 (5 bases). This CDR3 is built from 15 residues. V was trimmed by 3 bases and J by 5 bases, leaving 15 bases between them. Germline CDR1 is PRHDT and CDR2 is FYEKMQ (reference sequence). CDR3 sequence reads: CASSFLGLGKDTQYF. CDR3 bases: TGTGCCAGCAGCTTCCTCGGACTGGGGAAAGATACGCAGTATTTT.

V gene TRBV20-1 combines with J gene TRBJ2-7, with 8 bases that match TRBD2. V was pared by 0 bases and J by 5 bases, with 9 bases of the junction left unmatched. Germline values: CDR1 DFQATT, CDR2 SNEGSKA (reference sequence). This CDR3 region has 15 residues. The CDR3 coding sequence is TGCAGTGCTAGAGATTTAACGGGGGGGCCTGACGAGCAGTACTTC. Encoded protein: CSARDLTGGPDEQYF.